The source of this TCR beta chain is a study of T cell repertoires in cytomegalovirus infection. Study results and limitations: In two of eight donors, the top clonotype was HLA-C-restricted CMV-specific. Individuals carrying CMV plus the relevant HLA were identified by cumulative frequency of public TCR beta families.

TCRdb itself ran the reads through MiXCR, one entry per CDR3 protein. This sample has nearly 700,000 distinct CDR3 sequences; 30% to 35% occur once, and the top ten carry about 20%. This clonotype has ten or more counts. Its antigen is unknown. This sequence was found in a human donor in good health (CMV status not recorded). Some clones in this sample may be carry-over from other donors' samples. The material was cultured PBMCs, obtained from culture after CMV antigen stimulation.

CDR3 nucleotide sequence: TGCGCCAGCAGCGTTCAAACGGGAAATTCACCCCTCCACTTT. Its translation is CASSVQTGNSPLHF. V and J are TRBV4-1 and TRBJ1-6; D unresolved. Trimming took 5 bases from V and 7 from J, leaving 12 bases between them. The germline CDR1 and CDR2 sequences are MGHRA and YSYEKL. The CDR3 has 14 amino acids.